This TCR beta chain comes out of a study of blood T cell repertoires in COVID-19. Per germline, CDR1 MDHEN and CDR2 SYDVKM. CDR3 length: 19 amino acids. V gave up 3 bases and J gave up 0 bases, with 21 bases separating them. Method: immunoSEQ multiplex PCR; TCRdb's copy keeps in-frame clones and lacks some. Among around 140,000 clones listed, about 87% were seen once. The J gene is TRBJ1-5, the V gene TRBV28; a weak D match, TRBD1 (5 bases). The receptor comes from a woman aged 45-65 years with acute or convalescent COVID-19. The sequencing input was peripheral blood. The CDR3 nucleotides read TGTGCCAGCAGTTTTCCGATTACCAGGAGGGGTTATAGCAATCAGCCCCAGCATTTT. Translated: CASSFPITRRGYSNQPQHF.